This record covers a single T cell receptor (beta chain). Its antigen is unknown. This may be a read error: a much more frequent sequence differs by one nucleotide. Germline CDR1 reads LNHDA; CDR2 reads SQIVND (reference sequence). This CDR3 region has 15 residues. Each CDR3 protein gets one entry after TCRdb re-called the multiplex PCR reads with MiXCR. The table records 150,000 to 200,000 distinct CDR3 sequences, roughly a third of them present only once. This entry is derived from a study of breast tumors, draining lymph nodes, adjacent tissues. General observations from the study: Most tumor T cells seemingly derive from lymph node, then expand in tumor.

Breast cancer patients provided tissue from their axillary draining lymph nodes. The sequenced sample consisted of axillary lymph node tissue. This chain uses TRBV19 with TRBJ2-1; 8 bases are a match to TRBD1. This TCR was recovered from a female donor with breast cancer. Some clones in this sample may be carry-over from other donors' samples. The CDR3 coding sequence is TGTGCCAGTAGTATAGGGACAGGGTCGCTCAATGAGCAGTCCTTC. Protein product: CASSIGTGSLNEQSF. The full variable domain, rest sourced from reference TRBV19 and TRBJ2-1, is DGGITQSPKYLFRKEGQNVTLSCEQNLNHDAMYWYRQDPGQGLRLIYYSQIVNDFQKGDIAEGYSVSREKKESFPLTVTSAQKNPTAFYLCASSIGTGSLNEQSFGPGTRLTVL.